The 20 T cell receptor beta chains below all came from one sample that was sequenced in a study of read filtering for tumor transcriptome and immune sequencing. Molecular barcoded adaptors covering alpha/delta and beta/gamma chains were used on 400 to 450 ng RNA. One entry per CDR3 protein results from TCRdb running MiXCR on the reads. The sample shows roughly 82,000 distinct CDR3 sequences, 9% to 15% of them seen only once. Material: a population of CD138-negative cells sorted from bone marrow. Receptors originate from a donor at least 40 years old with multiple myeloma.

In its sample, this clonotype was seen many times. The chain couples TRBV29-1 to TRBJ2-3; TRBD2 might be the D (6 bases). Germline lookup yields CDR1 SQVTM and CDR2 ANQGSEA. The CDR3 runs 13 residues. V dropped 8 bases and J dropped 2 bases, with 14 bases sitting between them. The CDR3 region has the DNA TGCAGCTCCACTGAGCGGGCCACAGATACGCAGTATTTT. This codes for CSSTERATDTQYF.

This clonotype has a handful of counts. The genes are TRBV5-1 and TRBJ2-7; no firm D call. The germline V gene has CDR1 SGHRS and CDR2 YFSETQ. Trimming removed 4 bases from V and 5 bases from J, with 13 bases in between. The CDR3 totals 13 residues. The CDR3 loop is CASSLSPGDEQYF. The CDR3 region has the DNA TGCGCCAGCAGCCTATCTCCTGGGGACGAGCAGTACTTC.

This clonotype came up many times. This chain joins TRBV5-1 and TRBJ2-1; 11 bases map to TRBD2. The CDR3 length is 15 residues. After removal of 0 bases from V and 6 bases from J, the junction contained 2 bases not matched to a gene. CDR1 and CDR2 from the germline V gene are SGHRS and YFSETQ. This CDR3 reads CASSLATSGGNEQFF. In nucleotides, the CDR3 is TGCGCCAGCAGCTTGGCCACTAGCGGGGGCAATGAGCAGTTCTTC.

This clonotype was counted ten times or more. V and J are TRBV12-3 or TRBV12-4 and TRBJ2-1; D might be TRBD1 (6 bases). The CDR3 is 16 amino acids. Trimming took 4 bases from V and 4 from J, leaving 17 bases between them. CDR3 nucleotide sequence: TGTGCCAGCAGTTATTTATCCGGGACACTTTACAATGAGCAGTTCTTC. It yields the protein CASSYLSGTLYNEQFF.

This clonotype was observed at least ten times. The V call is TRBV29-1, the J call TRBJ2-1; 14 bases line up with TRBD2. CDR3 length equals 14 residues. CDR1 and CDR2 from the germline V gene are SQVTM and ANQGSEA. The J segment lost 8 bases and the V segment lost 6 bases, leaving 6 bases of the junction unmatched. DNA for the CDR3: TGCAGCGTCTGGACTAGCGGGAGGTCGGATGAGCAGTTCTTC. It yields the protein CSVWTSGRSDEQFF.

This clonotype was recorded at least ten times. V and J are TRBV10-1 and TRBJ2-7, with 10 bases lining up with TRBD1. This CDR3 comprises 13 residues. V lost 8 bases and J lost 2; bases outside the gene matches: 3. Per the germline V gene, CDR1 is WNHNN and CDR2 is SYGVQD (reference sequence). This chain's CDR3 is CASAGQGAYEQYF. In DNA form, the CDR3 reads TGCGCCAGCGCCGGACAGGGGGCCTACGAGCAGTACTTC.

The sample holds a few counts of this clonotype. The chain recombines TRBV15 with TRBJ2-7, with D perhaps TRBD2 (6 bases). V lost 5 bases, J lost 3 bases, and 23 bases lay in between. Germline loops: CDR1 LNHNV, CDR2 YYDKDF (reference sequence). This CDR3 has 17 amino acids. The CDR3 sequence: CATSGHTAGRSIYEQYF. As DNA, the CDR3 is TGTGCCACCAGCGGACACACGGCGGGACGGTCTATCTACGAGCAGTACTTC.

This chain links TRBV11-2 with TRBJ1-1, with D possibly matching TRBD1 (6 bases). V gave up 5 bases and J gave up 3 bases, with 22 bases separating them. Germline CDR1 reads SGHAT; CDR2 reads FQNNGV. The CDR3 covers 17 residues. CDR3 DNA: TGTGCCAGCAGCCCGCGCGCTCGGGGGCGGGGGGACACTGAAGCTTTCTTT. Its translation: CASSPRARGRGDTEAFF.

A note on this clonotype: Because the CDR3 is missing its conserved closing phenylalanine or tryptophan, this is likely a read error. The chain joins TRBV27 to TRBJ1-1, with D tentatively TRBD1 (5 bases). The germline V gene encodes CDR1 MNHEY and CDR2 SMNVEV (reference sequence). The CDR3 has 13 residues. V was pared by 2 bases and J by 5 bases, with 9 bases between. The CDR3 bases are TGTGCCAGCAGTTTACAGGGTGGGACTGAAGCTTTCTTA. It yields the protein CASSLQGGTEAFL.

This clonotype occurred many times. The CDR3: CSVGLHPNQPQHF. The DNA for the CDR3 is TGCAGCGTTGGGCTACACCCCAATCAGCCCCAGCATTTT. The genes are TRBV29-1 and TRBJ1-5; D is ambiguous. Germline V gene lookup returns CDR1 SQVTM and CDR2 ANQGSEA. The CDR3 sequence is 13 residues long. V lost 4 bases, J lost 3 bases, and 10 bases lay in between.

This clonotype has ten or more counts. The J gene is TRBJ2-3, the V gene TRBV9; D is perhaps TRBD2 (6 bases). V was shortened by 4 bases and J by 2 bases, with 17 bases between the two germline ends. The CDR3 loop spans 16 amino acids. Per germline, CDR1 SGDLS and CDR2 YYNGEE. As DNA, the CDR3 is TGTGCCAGCAGCCCCCGTAGCGGTTTGGTCACAGATACGCAGTATTTT. It is translated as CASSPRSGLVTDTQYF.

The genes are TRBV2 and TRBJ2-2, with D possibly being TRBD1 (6 bases). CDR1 and CDR2 from the germline V gene are SNHLY and FYNNEI. CDR3 length: 14 amino acids. V gave up 6 bases and J gave up 1 base, with 9 bases separating them. CDR3 DNA: TGTGCCAGCAGATCACAGGGGAACACCGGGGAGCTGTTTTTT. This sequence encodes CASRSQGNTGELFF. The entire variable domain, with the rest obtained from reference TRBV2 and TRBJ2-2, is as follows: EPEVTQTPSHQVTQMGQEVILRCVPISNHLYFYWYRQILGQKVEFLVSFYNNEISEKSEIFDDQFSVERPDGSNFTLKIRSTKLEDSAMYFCASRSQGNTGELFFGEGSRLTVL.

This clonotype came up many times. The rearrangement uses TRBV20-1 and TRBJ2-5; D call uncertain. Deletions cut 3 bases from V and 1 base from J, with 15 bases between. The CDR3 runs to 15 residues. Germline CDR1 DFQATT, CDR2 SNEGSKA (reference sequence). As DNA, the CDR3 is TGCAGTGCTAGGGTAATCGGTCAGGCCCAAGAGACCCAGTACTTC. The encoded protein is CSARVIGQAQETQYF.

Ten or more counts support this clonotype. The genes are TRBV11-2 and TRBJ1-1; D remains ambiguous. Per the germline V gene, CDR1 is SGHAT and CDR2 is FQNNGV. This CDR3 spans 16 amino acids. Trimming took 0 bases from V and 6 from J, leaving 17 bases between them. The CDR3 DNA reads TGTGCCAGCAGCTTAGATATAGGTTCCCGACGGTCTGAAGCTTTCTTT. Its translation: CASSLDIGSRRSEAFF. Looking up the rest from reference TRBV11-2 and TRBJ1-1 gives the full variable domain: EAGVAQSPRYKIIEKRQSVAFWCNPISGHATLYWYQQILGQGPKLLIQFQNNGVVDDSQLPKDRFSAERLKGVDSTLKIQPAKLEDSAVYLCASSLDIGSRRSEAFFGQGTRLTVV.

This clonotype has a count of ten or more. The chain uses TRBV2 and TRBJ2-3; TRBD2 matches at 10 bases. The length of the CDR3 is 15 residues. CDR1 is SNHLY, CDR2 FYNNEI, per germline. J was trimmed by 3 bases and V by 8 bases; bases with no gene match: 8. CDR3 protein: CASLAGEYHTDTQYF. DNA of the CDR3: TGTGCCAGCCTAGCGGGAGAGTACCATACAGATACGCAGTATTTT.

This clonotype was detected a few times. This rearrangement joins TRBV29-1 to TRBJ2-7; maybe TRBD2 (6 bases). CDR1 and CDR2 (germline): SQVTM, ANQGSEA. The CDR3 consists of 11 residues. In nucleotides, the CDR3 is TGCAGTCTGACGGAGGGCGGCGAGCAGTACTTC. It encodes CSLTEGGEQYF.

Ten or more counts support this clonotype. This chain's CDR3 is CASSSSEVGEKTQYF. The CDR3 DNA is TGTGCCAGCAGCTCTTCCGAGGTCGGGGAGAAGACCCAGTACTTC. The V gene is TRBV11-2, the J gene TRBJ2-5; weak D call: TRBD2 (5 bases). Germline lookup yields CDR1 SGHAT and CDR2 FQNNGV. CDR3 length: 15 residues. V was clipped by 4 bases and J by 6 bases, with 18 bases between them.

This clonotype showed up many times. A junction boundary mismatches the germline segment, possibly from a read error. The CDR3 DNA reads TGCATCGTTAGGGGGGGTGGTGAGACCCAGTACTTC. It encodes CIVRGGGETQYF. The rearrangement links TRBV29-1 to TRBJ2-5; tentative D call: TRBD2 (7 bases). This CDR3 comprises 12 residues. Looked up from germline, CDR1 is SQVTM and CDR2 is ANQGSEA.

This clonotype was recorded at least ten times. The rearrangement links TRBV6-1 to TRBJ2-6; the match to TRBD1 covers 8 bases. Losses at the gene ends were 5 bases for V and 1 base for J; bases not matched to a gene: 19. Germline V CDR1 and CDR2: MNHNS, SASEGT. This CDR3 region has 21 residues. The DNA of the CDR3 is TGTGCCAGCAGTACCTTCCTCAGGGGGCGCCTTTCGGCTTCTGGGGCCAACGTCCTGACTTTC. Amino acid sequence: CASSTFLRGRLSASGANVLTF.

At least ten counts were recorded for this clonotype. This chain joins TRBV7-2 and TRBJ2-1; 9 bases line up with TRBD1. The CDR3 has 14 residues. J gave up 5 bases and V 5 bases, and 4 bases lay outside the gene matches. Germline loops: CDR1 SGHTA, CDR2 FQGNSA. This CDR3 is CASSRQGGHNEQFF. The CDR3 coding sequence is TGTGCCAGCAGCCGACAGGGGGGACACAATGAGCAGTTCTTC.